Below are 32 T cell receptor beta chains sequenced from a single sample in a study of radiation and T cells in renal cell carcinoma. Profiled with immunoSEQ multiplex PCR; TCRdb holds only in-frame clones, not every one. The sample consists of 140,000 to 150,000 clones, approximately 86% of them appearing once. Time point specified: blood 4 weeks post-SBRT, at nephrectomy. Treatment here: 15 Gy SBRT to primary tumor, nephrectomy 4 weeks later. This specimen was blood, taken from a patient whose treatment included radiotherapy and nephrectomy. These receptor sequences come from a woman aged 50 to 65 with renal cell carcinoma.

V gene TRBV6-6 combines with J gene TRBJ2-7; 11 nucleotides agree with TRBD1. This CDR3 spans 15 amino acids. V was clipped by 5 bases and J by 2 bases; unmatched bases: 5. Germline V gives CDR1 MNHNY, CDR2 SVGAGI (reference sequence). Written as DNA, the CDR3 is TGTGCCAGCAGTCAGCCGGGACAGGGGGCCTACGAGCAGTACTTC. It is translated as CASSQPGQGAYEQYF.

The CDR3, as DNA: TGTGCCAGCAGTGTCGTGCAGGGAATTCGTAATGAAAAACTGTTTTTT. Translation gives CASSVVQGIRNEKLFF. The chain recombines TRBV28 with TRBJ1-4; TRBD1 might be the D (5 bases). Germline V gene sequence: CDR1 MDHEN, CDR2 SYDVKM. The CDR3 loop spans 16 amino acids. Trimming stripped 5 bases from V and 4 bases from J, with 17 bases between.

The rearrangement joins TRBV19 to TRBJ1-1; 8 bases are a match to TRBD1. J was trimmed by 7 bases and V by 7 bases; bases with no gene match: 11. Per the germline V gene, CDR1 is LNHDA and CDR2 is SQIVND (reference sequence). The CDR3 spans 14 residues. The CDR3 DNA follows: TGTGCCAGTACCACGACAGGGGAAGGGATTGAAGCTTTCTTT. Its translation: CASTTTGEGIEAFF. The full variable domain, rest sourced from reference TRBV19 and TRBJ1-1, is DGGITQSPKYLFRKEGQNVTLSCEQNLNHDAMYWYRQDPGQGLRLIYYSQIVNDFQKGDIAEGYSVSREKKESFPLTVTSAQKNPTAFYLCASTTTGEGIEAFFGQGTRLTVV.

V and J are TRBV7-2 and TRBJ2-3; D is ambiguous. The CDR3 extends over 15 amino acids. V lost 0 bases and J 0 bases, leaving 7 bases between the germline ends. CDR1 and CDR2 (germline): SGHTA, FQGNSA. This CDR3 is CASSLAYSSTDTQYF. The DNA for the CDR3 is TGTGCCAGCAGCTTAGCCTACTCTAGCACAGATACGCAGTATTTT. The full variable domain, rest sourced from reference TRBV7-2 and TRBJ2-3, is GAGVSQSPSNKVTEKGKDVELRCDPISGHTALYWYRQSLGQGLEFLIYFQGNSAPDKSGLPSDRFSAERTGGSVSTLTIQRTQQEDSAVYLCASSLAYSSTDTQYFGPGTRLTVL.

V and J are TRBV5-6 and TRBJ1-3, with D perhaps matching TRBD1 (5 bases). Trimming shortened V by 4 bases and J by 0 bases, and 11 bases separated the two germline ends. Germline values: CDR1 SGHDT, CDR2 YYEEEE. The CDR3 totals 15 residues. The CDR3 region is CASSLDSTSGNTIYF. CDR3 in DNA: TGTGCCAGCAGCCTAGACAGTACCTCTGGAAACACCATATATTTT. The full variable domain, completed using reference TRBV5-6 and TRBJ1-3, is DAGVTQSPTHLIKTRGQQVTLRCSPKSGHDTVSWYQQALGQGPQFIFQYYEEEERQRGNFPDRFSGHQFPNYSSELNVNALLLGDSALYLCASSLDSTSGNTIYFGEGSWLTVV.

V is TRBV6-5 and J is TRBJ1-2, with a weak D call TRBD1 (6 bases). Trimming cost V 3 bases and J 8 bases, with 19 bases left between them. This CDR3 spans 15 amino acids. From germline, CDR1 is MNHEY and CDR2 SVGAGI. CDR3 loop: CASSYSAGTQGGYTF. The CDR3 DNA reads TGTGCCAGCAGTTATTCAGCCGGGACCCAGGGGGGCTACACCTTC.

This clone was counted a few times. The chain joins TRBV28 to TRBJ1-2; no clear D gene. The germline V and J ends were trimmed by 1 base and 3 bases, with 6 bases remaining between them. CDR3 length: 13 residues. Germline V gene data show CDR1 as MDHEN and CDR2 as SYDVKM. This chain's CDR3 is CASSLSADYGYTF. The CDR3 nucleotides are TGTGCCAGCAGTTTATCGGCGGACTATGGCTACACCTTC.

The rearrangement joins TRBV5-1 to TRBJ2-7; D possibly uses TRBD1 or TRBD2 (5 bases each). This CDR3 spans 13 amino acids. V was pared by 4 bases and J by 5 bases, with 13 bases between. Germline assignment: CDR1 SGHRS and CDR2 YFSETQ. This CDR3 reads CASSHQGRDEQYF. DNA of the CDR3: TGCGCCAGCAGCCATCAGGGACGCGACGAGCAGTACTTC.

This chain uses TRBV18 with TRBJ1-2, with 9 bases aligning to TRBD1. The CDR3 has 16 amino acids. Germline V gene data show CDR1 as KGHSH and CDR2 as LQKENI. V shed 0 bases, J shed 1 base, and the junction held 3 bases outside the gene matches. CDR3 region: CASSPPNRGRNYGYTF. CDR3 bases: TGTGCCAGCTCACCACCGAACAGGGGGCGTAACTATGGCTACACCTTC.

The table lists this clone with a count of one. The V call is TRBV4-1, the J call TRBJ2-5, with 11 bases fitting TRBD2. This CDR3 region has 16 residues. Germline V gene sequence: CDR1 MGHRA, CDR2 YSYEKL. V trimming: 4 bases; J trimming: 2 bases; junction bases outside the gene matches: 6. The CDR3 protein is CASSLRTSGLQETQYF. The CDR3 DNA reads as TGCGCCAGCAGCCTCCGGACTAGCGGGTTACAAGAGACCCAGTACTTC.

The chain is built from TRBV5-4 and TRBJ2-2, with TRBD1 matching over 7 bases. The CDR3 has 15 residues. The germline gives CDR1 SGHNT, CDR2 YYREEE (reference sequence). Losses at the gene ends were 4 bases for V and 1 base for J; bases not matched to a gene: 4. The DNA of the CDR3 is TGTGCCAGCAGCCCGGGACAGCTGAACACCGGGGAGCTGTTTTTT. Translation: CASSPGQLNTGELFF.

CDR3 region: CASSISTGSTDTQYF. The DNA of the CDR3 is TGTGCCAGTAGTATTAGTACAGGCAGCACAGATACGCAGTATTTT. The V and J genes are TRBV19 and TRBJ2-3, with a possible D match to TRBD1 (5 bases). CDR1 and CDR2 (germline): LNHDA, SQIVND (reference sequence). This CDR3 comprises 15 residues. V lost 3 bases, J lost 0 bases, and 10 bases lay in between. The full variable domain, rest sourced from reference TRBV19 and TRBJ2-3, is DGGITQSPKYLFRKEGQNVTLSCEQNLNHDAMYWYRQDPGQGLRLIYYSQIVNDFQKGDIAEGYSVSREKKESFPLTVTSAQKNPTAFYLCASSISTGSTDTQYFGPGTRLTVL.

In this sample, this clone turned up a few times. The CDR3 coding sequence is TGTGCCAGCAGTCCGGGCGGTAGCAATCAGCCCCAGCATTTT. It specifies CASSPGGSNQPQHF. The chain links TRBV5-4 to TRBJ1-5; D remains ambiguous. Germline CDR1 reads SGHNT; CDR2 reads YYREEE (reference sequence). V shed 5 bases and J shed 0 bases, with 9 bases lying between them. The CDR3 totals 14 residues.

The chain is built from TRBV5-4 and TRBJ1-4; D is perhaps TRBD1 (6 bases). Germline V gene data show CDR1 as SGHNT and CDR2 as YYREEE (reference sequence). Trimming cost V 3 bases and J 6 bases, with 18 bases left between them. The CDR3 loop spans 16 amino acids. This CDR3 is CASSSLKPGVDEKLFF. CDR3 sequence (DNA): TGTGCCAGCAGCTCCCTAAAACCAGGGGTAGATGAAAAACTGTTTTTT.

V gene TRBV7-2 combines with J gene TRBJ2-3; perhaps TRBD1 as D (5 bases). Trimming left V 2 bases short and J 3 bases short, with 12 bases between. The germline V gene has CDR1 SGHTA and CDR2 FQGNSA. CDR3 length: 15 residues. The CDR3 DNA reads TGTGCCAGCAGCTTACAGGGCGTGGAAACAGATACGCAGTATTTT. Amino acid sequence: CASSLQGVETDTQYF.

V is TRBV7-2 and J is TRBJ2-1; D tentatively fits TRBD1 or TRBD2 (5 bases each). Between the trimmed V and J ends, which lost 1 base and 2 bases, there was a span of 9 bases. The CDR3 length is 15 residues. Germline CDR1 reads SGHTA; CDR2 reads FQGNSA. The CDR3 region is CASSLDEGTYNEQFF. The CDR3 DNA is TGTGCCAGCAGCTTAGACGAGGGGACCTACAATGAGCAGTTCTTC. The full variable domain, rest sourced from reference TRBV7-2 and TRBJ2-1, is GAGVSQSPSNKVTEKGKDVELRCDPISGHTALYWYRQSLGQGLEFLIYFQGNSAPDKSGLPSDRFSAERTGGSVSTLTIQRTQQEDSAVYLCASSLDEGTYNEQFFGPGTRLTVL.

The chain links TRBV6-5 to TRBJ1-2, with TRBD1 matching over 8 bases. Germline loops: CDR1 MNHEY, CDR2 SVGAGI. With 5 bases clipped from V and 2 bases from J, the junction kept 4 bases outside the gene matches. CDR3 length equals 14 residues. The CDR3 DNA reads as TGTGCCAGCAGTCCGACAGGGGAAAACTATGGCTACACCTTC. Protein: CASSPTGENYGYTF.

This chain connects TRBV6-5 to TRBJ2-7; possible D gene TRBD1, 6 bases. This CDR3 is 14 amino acids long. Germline lookup yields CDR1 MNHEY and CDR2 SVGAGI. V lost 8 bases to trimming and J lost 7 bases, with 21 bases between them. The CDR3 protein is CASSRTARFVEQYF. As DNA, the CDR3 is TGTGCCAGCTCCCGGACAGCTCGGTTTGTGGAGCAGTACTTC.

This clone was seen only once. V and J are TRBV28 and TRBJ2-5; possibly TRBD1 for D (5 bases). CDR3 size: 18 residues. V lost 6 bases and J lost 4, with 27 bases in between. Germline lookup yields CDR1 MDHEN and CDR2 SYDVKM. The CDR3: CASRPIRSRVVFRETQYF. The CDR3, as DNA: TGTGCCAGCAGACCCATCAGGAGCAGGGTCGTATTTCGAGAGACCCAGTACTTC.

The V and J genes are TRBV5-8 and TRBJ1-5, with unresolved D. CDR3 length equals 18 residues. The V end was cut by 4 bases, the J end by 4 bases, with 24 bases between. CDR1 is SGHTS, CDR2 YDEGEE, per germline. In DNA form, the CDR3 reads TGTGCCAGCAGCCGGTCCTCGAGACTCATCTTTTATAATCAGCCCCAGCATTTT. This translates into CASSRSSRLIFYNQPQHF. The whole variable domain, filled in from reference TRBV5-8 and TRBJ1-5, reads EAGVTQSPTHLIKTRGQQATLRCSPISGHTSVYWYQQALGLGLQFLLWYDEGEERNRGNFPPRFSGRQFPNYSSELNVNALELEDSALYLCASSRSSRLIFYNQPQHFGDGTRLSIL.

This clone was found a few times. This sequence joins TRBV5-5 and TRBJ1-2, with a weak D call TRBD1 (5 bases). Trimming cost V 3 bases and J 8 bases, with 17 bases left between them. The length of the CDR3 is 14 residues. Germline CDR1 reads SGHKS; CDR2 reads YYEKEE (reference sequence). The CDR3 region is CASSSPGRVWGYTF. CDR3 nucleotides: TGTGCCAGCAGCTCTCCGGGACGCGTTTGGGGCTACACCTTC.

The V call is TRBV14, the J call TRBJ1-2; possible D gene TRBD1, 5 bases. V was pared by 1 base and J by 9 bases, with 12 bases between. The CDR3 length is 13 residues. Germline CDR1 and CDR2: SGHDN and FVKESK. DNA for the CDR3: TGTGCCAGCAGCCAAGCCCGGGGCACGAGCTACACCTTC. It is translated as CASSQARGTSYTF. The complete variable domain, with remaining parts taken from reference TRBV14 and TRBJ1-2, reads EAGVTQFPSHSVIEKGQTVTLRCDPISGHDNLYWYRRVMGKEIKFLLHFVKESKQDESGMPNNRFLAERTGGTYSTLKVQPAELEDSGVYFCASSQARGTSYTFGSGTRLTVV.

V gene TRBV28 combines with J gene TRBJ1-1; no definite D call. The germline CDR1 and CDR2 sequences are MDHEN and SYDVKM. This CDR3 region has 13 residues. The V gene lost 7 bases and the J gene lost 7 bases, with 16 bases spanning the gap. CDR3 nucleotide sequence: TGTGCCAGCACCCATATAGGGCAGCTTGAAGCTTTCTTT. Amino acids: CASTHIGQLEAFF.

The chain joins TRBV27 to TRBJ2-3; weak D call: TRBD2 (5 bases). The CDR3 contains 15 residues. Germline loops: CDR1 MNHEY, CDR2 SMNVEV (reference sequence). Trimming removed 6 bases at V and 2 bases at J, with 15 bases between. The CDR3 DNA reads as TGTGCCAGCAGCCTTGGACTTCCCGTCACAGATACGCAGTATTTT. Translation gives CASSLGLPVTDTQYF.

In regard to this clone: The sample holds other DNA sequences that translate to the same CDR3. V and J are TRBV29-1 and TRBJ2-5, with 8 bases identical to TRBD1. Germline V gene sequence: CDR1 SQVTM, CDR2 ANQGSEA. J was trimmed by 5 bases and V by 6 bases; bases with no gene match: 8. The CDR3 has 13 residues. The CDR3 protein is CSVADRGTETQYF. The CDR3 DNA reads TGCAGCGTAGCAGACAGGGGAACGGAGACCCAGTACTTC.

The chain is built from TRBV7-9 and TRBJ2-1; D is possibly TRBD1 (6 bases). CDR3 length: 12 amino acids. The germline CDR1 and CDR2 sequences are SEHNR and FQNEAQ (reference sequence). The V gene lost 2 bases and the J gene lost 7 bases, with 6 bases spanning the gap. The CDR3 sequence is CASSLTGNEQFF. Written as DNA, the CDR3 is TGTGCCAGCAGCTTAACAGGGAATGAGCAGTTCTTC.

The rearrangement links TRBV27 to TRBJ2-7, with 10 bases that match TRBD2. The CDR3 consists of 15 residues. The ends lost 5 bases at V and 0 bases at J; junction bases unmatched: 4. The V gene's germline CDR1 is MNHEY and CDR2 SMNVEV (reference sequence). The CDR3 loop reads CASSRLAGRSYEQYF. CDR3 in DNA: TGTGCCAGCAGTAGACTAGCGGGCCGCTCCTACGAGCAGTACTTC.

This clone was detected once. V usage is TRBV4-2 and J usage is TRBJ2-2; 8 bases fit TRBD1. The germline V gene encodes CDR1 LGHNA and CDR2 YNFKEQ. The CDR3 is 16 residues long. The V and J ends lost 4 bases and 1 base, in that order; junction bases with no gene match: 5. The CDR3 bases are TGTGCCAGCAGCCCTAGACAGGGGCGGAACACCGGGGAGCTGTTTTTT. Protein: CASSPRQGRNTGELFF.

The J gene is TRBJ2-4, the V gene TRBV19, with a weak D call TRBD1 (5 bases). The V end lost 3 bases, the J end lost 8 bases, and 17 bases lay between the germline ends. This CDR3 region has 15 residues. CDR1 and CDR2 from the germline V gene are LNHDA and SQIVND (reference sequence). CDR3 region: CASSMGQGLGDIQYF. CDR3 bases: TGTGCCAGTAGTATGGGCCAGGGTTTGGGCGACATTCAGTACTTC.

This clone was found a few times. J is TRBJ1-3 and V is TRBV6-5; no clear D. CDR3 size: 13 residues. Trimming left V 5 bases short and J 4 bases short, with 9 bases between. The germline CDR1 and CDR2 sequences are MNHEY and SVGAGI. The CDR3: CASSADAGNTIYF. Written as DNA, the CDR3 is TGTGCCAGCAGTGCAGATGCCGGAAACACCATATATTTT.

The chain is built from TRBV4-3 and TRBJ2-7; 7 bases align to TRBD1. The CDR3 covers 13 residues. Trimming removed 0 bases from V and 5 bases from J; junction bases left unmatched: 1. The germline V gene encodes CDR1 LGHNA and CDR2 YSLEER. CDR3 in DNA: TGCGCCAGCAGCCAAGATCAGGGGGACGAGCAGTACTTC. Translating gives CASSQDQGDEQYF.

The chain joins TRBV6-5 to TRBJ2-1; D not certain. The CDR3 length is 12 residues. V dropped 5 bases and J dropped 8 bases, with 10 bases sitting between them. Germline CDR1 is MNHEY and CDR2 is SVGAGI. CDR3 residues: CASSPRPHEQFF. CDR3 nucleotide sequence: TGTGCCAGCAGTCCGCGCCCCCATGAGCAGTTCTTC.